Listed here are 32 T cell receptor beta chains from one sample, sequenced in a study of blood T cell repertoires in COVID-19 (dated by TCRdb to 2020 to 2021). Library prep was done by the immunoSEQ multiplex PCR assay. Here the immuneACCESS table is served through TCRdb, limited to in-frame sequences with V and J called. Missing clones are a known gap in these copies; in checked studies unresolved V genes cover under half, and the rest lacks a known reason. Within this sample are around 300,000 clones, with over 80% of them counted one time only. Of the sample, under 6% falls within the top ten clones. The material sequenced was PBMCs or T cells enriched from blood (not recorded which). The receptors derive from a man aged 30 to 45 who had recovered from COVID-19.

The V gene is TRBV7-8, the J gene TRBJ2-2; TRBD1 matches 8 bases. The junction had 17 bases not matched to a gene; V was cut back by 5 bases and J by 6 bases. Per germline, CDR1 SGHVS and CDR2 FQNEAQ. The CDR3 runs 18 residues. This chain's CDR3 is CASSRDRTGRSVAGELFF. In DNA form, the CDR3 reads TGTGCCAGCAGCCGAGACCGGACAGGGCGGAGTGTTGCCGGGGAGCTGTTTTTT.

J is TRBJ1-2 and V is TRBV9; 12 bases agree with TRBD1. CDR1 is SGDLS and CDR2 is YYNGEE in the germline V gene. This CDR3 is 15 amino acids long. V lost 3 bases to trimming and J lost 6 bases; unmatched junction nucleotides: 6. CDR3: CASSGSGQGADGYTF. CDR3 coding DNA: TGTGCCAGCAGCGGATCGGGACAGGGGGCCGATGGCTACACCTTC.

CDR3 nucleotides: TGTGCCAGCAGCTCCTGGTCGAGCGGGGTCTCTGGGGCCAACGTCCTGACTTTC. It is translated as CASSSWSSGVSGANVLTF. V and J are TRBV5-4 and TRBJ2-6, with TRBD2 identical over 7 bases. The CDR3 is made up of 18 amino acids. V lost 3 bases and J lost 0; bases outside the gene matches: 9. The germline CDR1 and CDR2 sequences are SGHNT and YYREEE (reference sequence).

This clone has a single count. The CDR3 is CASTDRAGYEQYF. CDR3 DNA sequence: TGTGCCAGTACTGACAGGGCGGGCTACGAGCAGTACTTC. The chain joins TRBV19 to TRBJ2-7, with 7 bases matching TRBD1. The CDR3 consists of 13 residues. Unmatched junction bases numbered 6, after V lost 7 bases and J lost 3 bases. Germline V lookup: CDR1 LNHDA, CDR2 SQIVND (reference sequence).

Concerning this clone itself: This specimen includes other DNA sequences encoding the same CDR3. The chain uses TRBV7-9 and TRBJ2-1; 7 bases are a match to TRBD1. This CDR3 is built from 15 residues. Unmatched junction bases numbered 0, after V lost 1 base and J lost 0 bases. Germline V gene sequence: CDR1 SEHNR, CDR2 FQNEAQ (reference sequence). The CDR3 protein is CASSLGQGSYNEQFF. The CDR3, as DNA: TGTGCCAGCAGCTTAGGACAGGGCTCCTACAATGAGCAGTTCTTC.

The chain joins TRBV27 to TRBJ2-1; the D gene is possibly TRBD2 (6 bases). Germline-derived CDR1 and CDR2 are MNHEY and SMNVEV (reference sequence). This CDR3 is 14 amino acids long. V lost 3 bases to trimming and J lost 3 bases, with 9 bases between them. CDR3: CASSFTGSYNEQFF. CDR3 nucleotides: TGTGCCAGCAGTTTTACCGGGAGCTACAATGAGCAGTTCTTC.

CDR3 coding DNA: TGTGCCAGCAGCAACCCGACTAGCGGGGGGCAAGAGACCCAGTACTTC. Its protein is CASSNPTSGGQETQYF. This chain uses TRBV7-2 with TRBJ2-5, with 13 bases matching TRBD2. CDR3 length: 16 residues. Germline V gene data show CDR1 as SGHTA and CDR2 as FQGNSA. V trimming: 5 bases; J trimming: 2 bases; junction bases outside the gene matches: 5.

This clone was recorded only once. The chain employs TRBV2 and TRBJ1-5; a possible D gene is TRBD1 (5 bases). The V end was cut by 8 bases, the J end by 6 bases, with 11 bases between. This CDR3 comprises 12 residues. CDR1 SNHLY and CDR2 FYNNEI come from the germline V gene. The CDR3 here is CASSVGPQPQHF. Here the CDR3 DNA reads TGTGCCAGCTCGGTGGGGCCTCAGCCCCAGCATTTT.

In its sample, this clone was seen a few times. J is TRBJ2-2 and V is TRBV9; 8 nucleotides line up with TRBD1. The CDR3 runs 16 residues. V lost 2 bases and J lost 6; bases outside the gene matches: 9. CDR1 is SGDLS and CDR2 is YYNGEE in the germline V gene. For the CDR3, the DNA is TGTGCCAGCAGCGTCAAGGGACAGGAGGGGGCCGGGGAGCTGTTTTTT. It yields the protein CASSVKGQEGAGELFF. Full variable domain (rest looked up from reference TRBV9 and TRBJ2-2): DSGVTQTPKHLITATGQRVTLRCSPRSGDLSVYWYQQSLDQGLQFLIQYYNGEERAKGNILERFSAQQFPDLHSELNLSSLELGDSALYFCASSVKGQEGAGELFFGEGSRLTVL.

CDR3 nucleotide sequence: TGTGCCAGCAGCTTATCGTTGAGCAATCAGCCCCAGCATTTT. Residues: CASSLSLSNQPQHF. The chain combines TRBV7-9 with TRBJ1-5; no definite D call. Germline V gives CDR1 SEHNR, CDR2 FQNEAQ (reference sequence). The V gene lost 2 bases and the J gene lost 1 base, with 6 bases spanning the gap. This CDR3 has 14 amino acids. Full variable domain (outside the CDR3, taken from reference TRBV7-9 and TRBJ1-5): DTGVSQNPRHKITKRGQNVTFRCDPISEHNRLYWYRQTLGQGPEFLTYFQNEAQLEKSRLLSDRFSAERPKGSFSTLEIQRTEQGDSAMYLCASSLSLSNQPQHFGDGTRLSIL.

This clone was observed once. The chain is built from TRBV28 and TRBJ1-1; perhaps TRBD1 as D (5 bases). V dropped 6 bases and J dropped 4 bases, with 18 bases sitting between them. The germline V gene has CDR1 MDHEN and CDR2 SYDVKM. There are 15 residues in the CDR3. CDR3 protein: CASSSPPGGGTEAFF. The CDR3 DNA follows: TGTGCCAGCAGCTCCCCTCCTGGGGGGGGCACTGAAGCTTTCTTT. The full variable domain, rest sourced from reference TRBV28 and TRBJ1-1, is DVKVTQSSRYLVKRTGEKVFLECVQDMDHENMFWYRQDPGLGLRLIYFSYDVKMKEKGDIPEGYSVSREKKERFSLILESASTNQTSMYLCASSSPPGGGTEAFFGQGTRLTVV.

This clone was seen a few times. V and J are TRBV6-1 and TRBJ1-2; 7 bases fit TRBD1. Per the germline V gene, CDR1 is MNHNS and CDR2 is SASEGT. This CDR3 region has 15 residues. The junction had 7 bases not matched to a gene; V was cut back by 2 bases and J by 4 bases. The CDR3 is CASSETSGGPYGYTF. The CDR3 nucleotides read TGTGCCAGCAGTGAAACGTCAGGGGGACCCTATGGCTACACCTTC.

This clone turned up a few times. This chain links TRBV6-6 with TRBJ1-1, with 7 nucleotides matching TRBD1. CDR1 is MNHNY and CDR2 is SVGAGI in the germline V gene (reference sequence). The CDR3 has 15 residues. V was clipped by 1 base and J by 7 bases; unmatched bases: 9. Here the CDR3 reads CASSYLTGERNEAFF. The CDR3 DNA is TGTGCCAGCAGTTACTTAACAGGGGAGCGAAATGAAGCTTTCTTT.

This clone was counted only a few times. The DNA for the CDR3 is TGTGCCAGCAGCTTAGAGGGGGTCGATGGCTACACCTTC. It is translated as CASSLEGVDGYTF. The chain is built from TRBV7-9 and TRBJ1-2; the D gene is possibly TRBD1 (6 bases). The germline V gene encodes CDR1 SEHNR and CDR2 FQNEAQ (reference sequence). This CDR3 spans 13 amino acids. The ends were cut back, 1 base at V and 6 bases at J, with 9 bases in the middle.

This clone was recorded once. This chain joins TRBV7-2 and TRBJ1-2; D is uncertain. The V end lost 2 bases, the J end lost 13 bases, and 5 bases lay between the germline ends. Germline CDR1 reads SGHTA; CDR2 reads FQGNSA. The length of the CDR3 is 9 residues. The CDR3 here is CASSLIATF. For the CDR3, the DNA is TGTGCCAGCAGCTTAATAGCCACCTTC.

This chain joins TRBV27 and TRBJ1-2; a weak D match, TRBD1 (5 bases). V lost 3 bases to trimming and J lost 4 bases, with 12 bases between them. The CDR3 runs to 14 residues. Germline CDR1 reads MNHEY; CDR2 reads SMNVEV (reference sequence). CDR3 loop: CASSFRRAVYGYTF. DNA of the CDR3: TGTGCCAGCAGTTTTCGCAGGGCTGTCTATGGCTACACCTTC.

The genes are TRBV13 and TRBJ1-1; 8 bases are shared with TRBD1. The CDR3 is 16 amino acids. V lost 5 bases and J lost 5; bases outside the gene matches: 13. Looked up from germline, CDR1 is PRHDT and CDR2 is FYEKMQ (reference sequence). The DNA for the CDR3 is TGTGCCAGCAGCCTGGGACAGGCACAATCAAGGACTGAAGCTTTCTTT. Its translation is CASSLGQAQSRTEAFF. Using reference TRBV13 and TRBJ1-1 for the parts outside the CDR3, the full variable domain is AAGVIQSPRHLIKEKRETATLKCYPIPRHDTVYWYQQGPGQDPQFLISFYEKMQSDKGSIPDRFSAQQFSDYHSELNMSSLELGDSALYFCASSLGQAQSRTEAFFGQGTRLTVV.

The chain combines TRBV1 with TRBJ1-6; the table's D call, TRBD1, has no DNA check behind it. TRBV1 is a pseudogene. The CDR3 consists of 18 residues. The CDR3 sequence: CTSSPQGGTGGENSPLHF. The CDR3 DNA follows: TGCACCAGCAGCCCCCAGGGGGGGACAGGGGGCGAAAATTCACCCCTCCACTTT.

This rearrangement joins TRBV2 to TRBJ2-7, with D possibly being TRBD1 (6 bases). V lost 5 bases and J lost 0, with 11 bases in between. CDR3 size: 14 residues. From germline, CDR1 is SNHLY and CDR2 FYNNEI. The CDR3 sequence: CASSFDRTSYEQYF. In DNA, the CDR3 is TGTGCCAGCAGTTTTGACAGGACCTCCTACGAGCAGTACTTC.

There are a few counts of this clone. The V and J genes are TRBV10-1 and TRBJ2-2; D may be TRBD1 (7 bases). Per germline, CDR1 WNHNN and CDR2 SYGVQD (reference sequence). The CDR3 spans 16 residues. V gave up 10 bases and J gave up 0 bases, with 18 bases separating them. CDR3 sequence reads: CATRPGGPSNTGELFF. The CDR3 nucleotides are TGCGCCACCAGACCAGGGGGGCCCTCGAACACCGGGGAGCTGTTTTTT.

The genes are TRBV7-9 and TRBJ1-1; 9 bases line up with TRBD1. This CDR3 is 14 amino acids long. Germline V gives CDR1 SEHNR, CDR2 FQNEAQ (reference sequence). The V segment lost 5 bases and the J segment 6 bases; nucleotides outside the gene matches: 7. In DNA, the CDR3 is TGTGCCAGCAGCGGGGGACAGGGAGGCCCTGAAGCTTTCTTT. The encoded protein is CASSGGQGGPEAFF.

The V and J genes are TRBV5-1 and TRBJ1-3, with D unclear. The germline V and J ends were trimmed by 5 bases and 2 bases, with 11 bases remaining between them. Germline CDR1 SGHRS, CDR2 YFSETQ. CDR3 length: 14 amino acids. This CDR3 is CASSPGITGNTIYF. CDR3 nucleotide sequence: TGCGCCAGCAGTCCGGGTATAACTGGAAACACCATATATTTT. Filled out from reference TRBV5-1 and TRBJ1-3, the complete variable domain reads KAGVTQTPRYLIKTRGQQVTLSCSPISGHRSVSWYQQTPGQGLQFLFEYFSETQRNKGNFPGRFSGRQFSNSRSEMNVSTLELGDSALYLCASSPGITGNTIYFGEGSWLTVV.

The genes are TRBV4-2 and TRBJ2-6; D remains ambiguous. The CDR3 is 16 amino acids. Germline CDR1 reads LGHNA; CDR2 reads YNFKEQ. V shed 0 bases and J shed 0 bases, with 6 bases lying between them. The CDR3 sequence: CASSQDSYSGANVLTF. The CDR3 bases are TGTGCCAGCAGCCAAGACTCCTACTCTGGGGCCAACGTCCTGACTTTC.

The chain carries TRBV11-2 and TRBJ1-2; 9 nucleotides align to TRBD1. The CDR3 consists of 18 residues. CDR1 and CDR2 (germline): SGHAT, FQNNGV. J lost 6 bases, V lost 5 bases, and 19 bases had no gene match. CDR3 region: CASSRVSGPGQGRNGYTF. In DNA form, the CDR3 reads TGTGCCAGCAGCCGGGTGTCGGGGCCGGGACAGGGTAGGAATGGCTACACCTTC. The variable domain in full, with the rest retrieved from reference TRBV11-2 and TRBJ1-2, is EAGVAQSPRYKIIEKRQSVAFWCNPISGHATLYWYQQILGQGPKLLIQFQNNGVVDDSQLPKDRFSAERLKGVDSTLKIQPAKLEDSAVYLCASSRVSGPGQGRNGYTFGSGTRLTVV.

The chain joins TRBV28 to TRBJ2-7, with TRBD1 as a possible D gene (7 bases). The V end lost 5 bases, the J end lost 2 bases, and 13 bases lay between the germline ends. The length of the CDR3 is 14 residues. Germline V gene lookup returns CDR1 MDHEN and CDR2 SYDVKM. The CDR3 nucleotides are TGTGCCAGCAGTCGACAGGGAGGCCCCTACGAGCAGTACTTC. Translated, it gives CASSRQGGPYEQYF.

Concerning this clone: The junction departs from germline at one end; a sequencing error may be responsible. V and J are TRBV9 and TRBJ2-3; 8 positions agree with TRBD2. The CDR3 contains 12 residues. Germline CDR1 and CDR2: SGDLS and YYNGEE. CDR3 in DNA: TGTGCCAGCAGCGTACGTAGCGGGGTCGAGCATTTT. As protein: CASSVRSGVEHF.

This rearrangement joins TRBV5-1 to TRBJ2-2; D possibly corresponds to TRBD1 (5 bases). Trimming took 1 base from V and 8 from J, leaving 18 bases between them. This CDR3 spans 16 amino acids. CDR1 and CDR2 from the germline V gene are SGHRS and YFSETQ. CDR3 nucleotides: TGCGCCAGCAGCTTGCTCGGGCAGGGTAACCCTGGGGAGCTGTTTTTT. It yields the protein CASSLLGQGNPGELFF. Looking up the rest from reference TRBV5-1 and TRBJ2-2 gives the full variable domain: KAGVTQTPRYLIKTRGQQVTLSCSPISGHRSVSWYQQTPGQGLQFLFEYFSETQRNKGNFPGRFSGRQFSNSRSEMNVSTLELGDSALYLCASSLLGQGNPGELFFGEGSRLTVL.

This clone was seen once. The V call is TRBV9, the J call TRBJ2-1; TRBD2 might be the D (6 bases). This CDR3 has 13 amino acids. In germline, CDR1 is SGDLS, CDR2 YYNGEE. V was cut by 2 bases and J by 6 bases, with 9 bases left in between. The CDR3 reads CASSVGGINEQFF. The CDR3 nucleotides read TGTGCCAGCAGCGTTGGGGGGATCAATGAGCAGTTCTTC.

J is TRBJ2-3 and V is TRBV28, with 8 positions matching TRBD2. The V gene end was trimmed by 6 bases and the J gene end by 2 bases; junction bases not matched to a gene: 7. The germline gives CDR1 MDHEN, CDR2 SYDVKM. The CDR3 totals 15 residues. CDR3 nucleotide sequence: TGTGCCAGCAGCCGACCGCGGGGGGCCACAGATACGCAGTATTTT. Protein: CASSRPRGATDTQYF.

The chain employs TRBV5-1 and TRBJ1-1, with D tentatively TRBD1 (6 bases). The V end lost 0 bases, the J end lost 0 bases, and 12 bases lay between the germline ends. Germline V gives CDR1 SGHRS, CDR2 YFSETQ. The CDR3 spans 16 residues. CDR3 sequence (DNA): TGCGCCAGCAGCTTGGCGTCAGGGGCCATGAACACTGAAGCTTTCTTT. This encodes CASSLASGAMNTEAFF.

The CDR3 protein is CASSYADRGGYGYTF. CDR3 nucleotides: TGTGCCAGCAGTTACGCCGACAGGGGGGGGTATGGCTACACCTTC. The gene calls are TRBV6-5 and TRBJ1-2; 9 bases match TRBD1. The J segment lost 5 bases and the V segment lost 2 bases, leaving 6 bases of the junction unmatched. CDR1 and CDR2 (germline): MNHEY, SVGAGI. This CDR3 has 15 residues.

The rearrangement joins TRBV27 to TRBJ1-5; 7 bases map to TRBD1. The ends lost 1 base at V and 4 bases at J; junction bases unmatched: 4. Germline values: CDR1 MNHEY, CDR2 SMNVEV (reference sequence). The CDR3 contains 15 residues. The CDR3 sequence is CASSLLGTANQPQHF. CDR3 bases: TGTGCCAGCAGTTTATTGGGGACAGCAAATCAGCCCCAGCATTTT.